This T cell receptor beta chain was found in a study of identical twins. Every sampled donor was Caucasian and healthy. Study findings and constraints: The models gave estimates that fell short of the out-of-frame TCR alpha sharing seen in monozygotic twins. Fewer insertions were carried by abundant cord blood beta clonotypes, but none was seen in memory repertoires.

TCRdb reprocessed the 5' RACE reads via MiXCR and lists one record per CDR3 protein. This table holds fewer than 250,000 distinct CDR3 sequences, approximately 16% found once. In regard to this clonotype: What it binds is unknown.

The germline V gene has CDR1 SGHAT and CDR2 FQNNGV. V gave up 1 base and J gave up 9 bases, with 9 bases separating them. This CDR3 is 13 amino acids long. This sample was also put to use in a study of T cells expressing NK-cell markers. Per that study: Eight donors were sequenced, of whom seven were HCMV-seropositive, while the remaining one was HCMV-seronegative.

Material for sequencing was CD8+ T cells sorted from blood. The clonotype originates from a woman between 18 and 29 years old in good health. The chain links TRBV11-2 to TRBJ2-2; D ambiguous. The CDR3 sequence is CASSLGSGRELFF. The CDR3 DNA sequence: TGTGCCAGCAGCTTAGGTAGTGGAAGGGAGCTGTTTTTT.